These 2 T cell receptor beta chains were all obtained from the same sample, sequenced in a study of identical twins. Each CDR3 protein gets one entry after TCRdb re-called the 5' RACE reads with MiXCR. The table lists about 690,000 distinct CDR3 sequences, around 6% of them singletons. The sample consisted of naive T cells sorted from blood. Receptors were obtained from a man younger than 35 in good health.

This clonotype was counted only a few times. The rearrangement uses TRBV5-1 and TRBJ2-5; D remains ambiguous. This CDR3 has 14 residues. Germline V gene lookup returns CDR1 SGHRS and CDR2 YFSETQ. V lost 4 bases to trimming and J lost 0 bases, with 10 bases between them. The CDR3: CASSAVGYQETQYF. The CDR3 coding sequence is TGCGCCAGCAGCGCTGTGGGCTACCAAGAGACCCAGTACTTC. Full variable domain (rest looked up from reference TRBV5-1 and TRBJ2-5): KAGVTQTPRYLIKTRGQQVTLSCSPISGHRSVSWYQQTPGQGLQFLFEYFSETQRNKGNFPGRFSGRQFSNSRSEMNVSTLELGDSALYLCASSAVGYQETQYFGPGTRLLVL.

This clonotype was detected many times. The chain joins TRBV20-1 to TRBJ1-1, with D possibly TRBD1 on 5 matching bases. The V gene's germline CDR1 is DFQATT and CDR2 SNEGSKA (reference sequence). This CDR3 is 14 amino acids long. With 3 bases removed from V and 7 bases from J, the gap between germline ends came to 18 bases. The chain's CDR3 is CSASVRRGSNEAFF. As DNA, the CDR3 is TGCAGTGCTAGCGTCAGGAGGGGATCCAATGAAGCTTTCTTT.